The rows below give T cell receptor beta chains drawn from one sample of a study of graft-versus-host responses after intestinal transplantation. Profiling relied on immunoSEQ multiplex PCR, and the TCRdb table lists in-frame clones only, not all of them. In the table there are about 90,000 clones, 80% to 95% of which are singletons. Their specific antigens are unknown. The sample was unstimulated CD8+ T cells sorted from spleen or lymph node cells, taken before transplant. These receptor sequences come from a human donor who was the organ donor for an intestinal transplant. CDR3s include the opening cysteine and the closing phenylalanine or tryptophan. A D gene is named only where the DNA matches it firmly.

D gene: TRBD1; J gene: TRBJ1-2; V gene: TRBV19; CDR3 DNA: TGTGCCAGTACACGGGCGGGGACAGTCTATGGCTACACCTTC; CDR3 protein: CASTRAGTVYGYTF
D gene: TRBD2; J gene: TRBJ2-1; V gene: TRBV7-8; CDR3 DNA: TGTGCCAGCAGCTTAGCCTTCCGGACTAGCGGGAGGGGAGATGAGCAGTTCTTC; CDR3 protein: CASSLAFRTSGRGDEQFF
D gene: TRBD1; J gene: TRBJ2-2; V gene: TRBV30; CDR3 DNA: TGTGCCTGGGAGCTGGTAGGGGGCCCGGTCACCGGGGAGCTGTTTTTT; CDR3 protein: CAWELVGGPVTGELFF
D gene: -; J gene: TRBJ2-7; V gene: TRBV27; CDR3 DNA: TGTGCCAGCAGTTTATCAGGGGGTTACGAGCAGTACTTC; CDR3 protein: CASSLSGGYEQYF
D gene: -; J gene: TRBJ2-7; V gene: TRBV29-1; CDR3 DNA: TGCAGCGCGGAGGGCCCCTCCTACGAGCAGTACTTC; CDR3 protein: CSAEGPSYEQYF
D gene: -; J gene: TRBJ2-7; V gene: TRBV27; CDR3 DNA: TGTGCCAGCTCGGGACATACCTACGAGCAGTACTTC; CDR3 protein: CASSGHTYEQYF
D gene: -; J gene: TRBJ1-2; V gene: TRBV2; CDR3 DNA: TGTGCCAGCGACGCCCCCGGGACTCCTATGGGGGGCTACACCTTC; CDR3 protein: CASDAPGTPMGGYTF
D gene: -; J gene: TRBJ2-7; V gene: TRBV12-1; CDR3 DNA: TGTGCCAGCAGCTACAAATACGAGCAGTACTTC; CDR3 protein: CASSYKYEQYF
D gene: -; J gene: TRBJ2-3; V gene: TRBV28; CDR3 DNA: TGTGCCAGCCCCGGGGGAAGCACAGATACGCAGTATTTT; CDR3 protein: CASPGGSTDTQYF
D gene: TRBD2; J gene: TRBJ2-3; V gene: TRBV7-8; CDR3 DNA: TGTGCCAGCAGCTGGGGAGGCGCTGGACTAGACACAGATACGCAGTATTTT; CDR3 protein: CASSWGGAGLDTDTQYF
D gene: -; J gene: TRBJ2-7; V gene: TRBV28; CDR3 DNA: TGTGCCAGCAGTTTTGGACAGAACTACGAGCAGTACTTC; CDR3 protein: CASSFGQNYEQYF
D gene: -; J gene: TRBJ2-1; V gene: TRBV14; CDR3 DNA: TGTGCCAGCAGCCAAGTCCTAGGGGTGAGCTCCTACAATGAGCAGTTCTTC; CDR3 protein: CASSQVLGVSSYNEQFF
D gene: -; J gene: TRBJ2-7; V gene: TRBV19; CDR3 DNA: TGTGCCAGTCGGACTGGCCGTTTTGAGCAGTACTTC; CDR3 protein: CASRTGRFEQYF
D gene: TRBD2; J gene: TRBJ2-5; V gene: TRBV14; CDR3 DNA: TGTGCCAGCAGCCTATCAACTAGCGGGAGGCTCCAAGAGACCCAGTACTTC; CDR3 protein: CASSLSTSGRLQETQYF
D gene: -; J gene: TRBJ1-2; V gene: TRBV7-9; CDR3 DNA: TGTGCCAGCAGCTCTGACACCTTGTACTATGGCTACACCTTC; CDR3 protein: CASSSDTLYYGYTF
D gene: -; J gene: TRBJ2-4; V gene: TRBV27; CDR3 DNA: TGTGCCAGCAGCCCGAAGGGGGGCAGGGGGGTTATTCCGATAGCCAAAAACATTCAGTACTTC; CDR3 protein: CASSPKGGRGVIPIAKNIQYF